The present T cell receptor beta chain was sequenced within a study of blood T cells in healthy people across ages. A sample-barcoded 5' primer and a J-beta primer mix were used in a second PCR of roughly 6 to 11 cycles. TCRdb redid the calling of the 5' RACE reads with MiXCR, one entry per CDR3 protein. The table records approximately 800,000 distinct CDR3 sequences, 30% to 45% of them present only once. V shed 2 bases and J shed 4 bases, with 5 bases lying between them. The CDR3 is made up of 13 amino acids. At least 7 million PBMCs were isolated per sample. Points on this clonotype: Its target is not known.

Study conclusions and caveats: Long-lived and aged donors differed, with more naive CD4+ cells and higher diversity in the long-lived. Estimated diversity that came from one million T cells was considered an underestimate.

Sequenced input: blood. The source is a man younger than 30 in good health. This chain joins TRBV12-3 or TRBV12-4 and TRBJ2-2, with D unclear. The CDR3 loop is CASSLRLTGELFF. The CDR3 DNA is TGTGCCAGCAGTTTAAGACTCACCGGGGAGCTGTTTTTT.